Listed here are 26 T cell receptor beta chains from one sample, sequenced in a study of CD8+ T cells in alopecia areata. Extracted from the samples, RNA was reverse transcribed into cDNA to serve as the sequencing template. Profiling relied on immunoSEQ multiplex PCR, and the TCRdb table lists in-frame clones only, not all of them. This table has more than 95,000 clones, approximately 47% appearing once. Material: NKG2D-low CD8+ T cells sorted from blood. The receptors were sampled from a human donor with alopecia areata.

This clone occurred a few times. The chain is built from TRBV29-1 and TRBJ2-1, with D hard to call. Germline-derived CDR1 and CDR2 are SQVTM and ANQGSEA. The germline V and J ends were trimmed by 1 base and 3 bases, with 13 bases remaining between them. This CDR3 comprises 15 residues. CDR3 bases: TGCAGCGTTGAAGGTTCCGCGCCCGACTACAATGAGCAGTTCTTC. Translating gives CSVEGSAPDYNEQFF.

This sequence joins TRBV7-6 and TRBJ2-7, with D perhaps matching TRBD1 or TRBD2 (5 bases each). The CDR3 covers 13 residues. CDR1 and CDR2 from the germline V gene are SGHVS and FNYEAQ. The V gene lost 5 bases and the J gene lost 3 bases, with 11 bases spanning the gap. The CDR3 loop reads CASSPGTDYEQYF. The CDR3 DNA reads TGTGCCAGCAGCCCCGGGACGGACTACGAGCAGTACTTC.

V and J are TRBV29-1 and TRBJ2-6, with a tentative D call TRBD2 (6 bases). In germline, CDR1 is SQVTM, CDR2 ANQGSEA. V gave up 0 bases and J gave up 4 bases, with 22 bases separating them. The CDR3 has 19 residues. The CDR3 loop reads CSVEDLLVGRNAGANVLTF. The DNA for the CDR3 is TGCAGCGTTGAAGATCTTCTGGTCGGGAGAAACGCCGGGGCCAACGTCCTGACTTTC.

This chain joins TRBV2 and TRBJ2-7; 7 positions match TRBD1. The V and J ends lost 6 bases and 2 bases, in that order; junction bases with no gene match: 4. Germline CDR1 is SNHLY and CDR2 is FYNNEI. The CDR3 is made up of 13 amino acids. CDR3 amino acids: CASRSDRAYEQYF. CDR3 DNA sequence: TGTGCCAGCAGGTCCGACAGGGCCTACGAGCAGTACTTC.

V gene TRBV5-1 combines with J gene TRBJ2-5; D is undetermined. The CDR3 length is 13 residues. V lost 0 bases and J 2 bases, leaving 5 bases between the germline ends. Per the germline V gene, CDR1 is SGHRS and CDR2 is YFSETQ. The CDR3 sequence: CASSLELQETQYF. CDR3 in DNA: TGCGCCAGCAGCTTGGAACTACAAGAGACCCAGTACTTC.

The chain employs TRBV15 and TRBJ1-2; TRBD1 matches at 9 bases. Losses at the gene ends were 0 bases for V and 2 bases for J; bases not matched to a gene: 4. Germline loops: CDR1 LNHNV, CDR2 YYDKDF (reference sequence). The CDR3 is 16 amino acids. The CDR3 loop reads CATSRDWDRANYGYTF. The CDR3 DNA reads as TGTGCCACCAGCAGAGATTGGGACAGGGCCAACTATGGCTACACCTTC.

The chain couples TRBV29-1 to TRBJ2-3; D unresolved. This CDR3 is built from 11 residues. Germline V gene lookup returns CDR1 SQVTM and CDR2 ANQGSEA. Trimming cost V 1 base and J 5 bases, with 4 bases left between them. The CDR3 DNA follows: TGCAGCGTTGAAGGGGAAGATACGCAGTATTTT. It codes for CSVEGEDTQYF.

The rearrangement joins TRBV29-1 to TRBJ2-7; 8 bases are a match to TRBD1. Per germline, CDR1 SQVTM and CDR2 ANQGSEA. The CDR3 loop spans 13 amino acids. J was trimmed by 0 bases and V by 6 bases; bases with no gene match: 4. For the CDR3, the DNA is TGCAGCGTCTGGGACAGGAGCTCCTACGAGCAGTACTTC. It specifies CSVWDRSSYEQYF.

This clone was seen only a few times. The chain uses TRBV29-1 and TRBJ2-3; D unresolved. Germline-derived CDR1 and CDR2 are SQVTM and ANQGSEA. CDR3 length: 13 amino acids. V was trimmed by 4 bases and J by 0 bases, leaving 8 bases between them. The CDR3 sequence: CSVVVASTDTQYF. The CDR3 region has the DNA TGCAGCGTTGTTGTGGCGAGCACAGATACGCAGTATTTT.

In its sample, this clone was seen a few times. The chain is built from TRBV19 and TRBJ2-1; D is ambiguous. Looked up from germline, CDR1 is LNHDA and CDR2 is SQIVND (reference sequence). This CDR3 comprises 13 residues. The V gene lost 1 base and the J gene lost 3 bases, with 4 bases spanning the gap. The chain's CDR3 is CASSIGDYNEQFF. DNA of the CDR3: TGTGCCAGTAGTATAGGGGACTACAATGAGCAGTTCTTC. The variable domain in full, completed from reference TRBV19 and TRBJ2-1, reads DGGITQSPKYLFRKEGQNVTLSCEQNLNHDAMYWYRQDPGQGLRLIYYSQIVNDFQKGDIAEGYSVSREKKESFPLTVTSAQKNPTAFYLCASSIGDYNEQFFGPGTRLTVL.

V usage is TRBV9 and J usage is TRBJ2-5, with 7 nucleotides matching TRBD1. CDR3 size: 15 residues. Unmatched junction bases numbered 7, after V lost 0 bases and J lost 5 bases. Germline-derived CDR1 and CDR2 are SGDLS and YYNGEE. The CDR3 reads CASSVEGGVVETQYF. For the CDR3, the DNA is TGTGCCAGCAGCGTAGAAGGGGGCGTTGTGGAGACCCAGTACTTC.

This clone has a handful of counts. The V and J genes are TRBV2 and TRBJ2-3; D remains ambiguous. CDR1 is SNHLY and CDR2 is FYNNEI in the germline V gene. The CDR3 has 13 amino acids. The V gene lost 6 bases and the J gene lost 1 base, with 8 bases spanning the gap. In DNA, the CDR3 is TGTGCCAGCAGCGCTCCGGGCACAGATACGCAGTATTTT. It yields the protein CASSAPGTDTQYF. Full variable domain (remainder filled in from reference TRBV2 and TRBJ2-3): EPEVTQTPSHQVTQMGQEVILRCVPISNHLYFYWYRQILGQKVEFLVSFYNNEISEKSEIFDDQFSVERPDGSNFTLKIRSTKLEDSAMYFCASSAPGTDTQYFGPGTRLTVL.

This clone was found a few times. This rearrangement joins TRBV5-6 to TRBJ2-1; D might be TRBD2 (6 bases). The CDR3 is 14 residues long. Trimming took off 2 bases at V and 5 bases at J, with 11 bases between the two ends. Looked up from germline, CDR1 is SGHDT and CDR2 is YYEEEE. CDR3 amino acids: CASSFGGAHNEQFF. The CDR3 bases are TGTGCCAGCAGCTTCGGAGGGGCCCACAATGAGCAGTTCTTC.

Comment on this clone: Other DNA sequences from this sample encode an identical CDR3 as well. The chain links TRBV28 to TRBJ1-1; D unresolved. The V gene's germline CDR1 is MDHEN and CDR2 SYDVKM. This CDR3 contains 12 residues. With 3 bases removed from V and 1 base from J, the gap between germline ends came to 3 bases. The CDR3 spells CASSFENTEAFF. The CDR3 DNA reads TGTGCCAGCAGTTTCGAGAACACTGAAGCTTTCTTT.

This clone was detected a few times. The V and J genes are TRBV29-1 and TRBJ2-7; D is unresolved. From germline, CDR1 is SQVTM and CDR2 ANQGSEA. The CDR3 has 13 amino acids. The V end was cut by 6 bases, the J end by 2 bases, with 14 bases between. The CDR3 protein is CSVDQVEAYEQYF. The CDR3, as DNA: TGCAGCGTCGATCAGGTTGAGGCCTACGAGCAGTACTTC.

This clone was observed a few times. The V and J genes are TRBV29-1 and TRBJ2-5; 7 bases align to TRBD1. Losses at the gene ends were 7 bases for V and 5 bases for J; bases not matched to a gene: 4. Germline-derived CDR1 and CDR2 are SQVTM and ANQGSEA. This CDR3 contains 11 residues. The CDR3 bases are TGCAGCGGTGACAGGGTGGAGACCCAGTACTTC. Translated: CSGDRVETQYF.

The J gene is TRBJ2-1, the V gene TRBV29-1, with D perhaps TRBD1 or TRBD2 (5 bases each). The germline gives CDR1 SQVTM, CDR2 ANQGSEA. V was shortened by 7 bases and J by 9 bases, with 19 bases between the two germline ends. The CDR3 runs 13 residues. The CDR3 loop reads CSGGPTGPSEQFF. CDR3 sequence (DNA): TGCAGCGGGGGCCCTACGGGGCCCAGTGAGCAGTTCTTC.

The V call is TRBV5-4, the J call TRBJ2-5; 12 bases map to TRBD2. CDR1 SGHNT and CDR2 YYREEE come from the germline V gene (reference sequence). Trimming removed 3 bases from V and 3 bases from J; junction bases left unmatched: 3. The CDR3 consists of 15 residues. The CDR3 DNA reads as TGTGCCAGCAGCTCCCGACTAGCGGGGGAAGAGACCCAGTACTTC. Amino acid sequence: CASSSRLAGEETQYF.

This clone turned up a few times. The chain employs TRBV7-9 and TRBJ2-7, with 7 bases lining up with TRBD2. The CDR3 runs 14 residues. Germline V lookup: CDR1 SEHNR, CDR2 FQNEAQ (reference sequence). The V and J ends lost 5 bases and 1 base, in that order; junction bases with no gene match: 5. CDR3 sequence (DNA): TGTGCCAGCAGCCCGGGGCGGGAGTCCTACGAGCAGTACTTC. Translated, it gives CASSPGRESYEQYF.

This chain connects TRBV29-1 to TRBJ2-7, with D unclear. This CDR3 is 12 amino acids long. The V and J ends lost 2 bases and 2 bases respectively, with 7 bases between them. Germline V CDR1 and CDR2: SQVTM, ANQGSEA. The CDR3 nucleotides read TGCAGCGTTGAATCAACGACCTACGAGCAGTACTTC. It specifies CSVESTTYEQYF.

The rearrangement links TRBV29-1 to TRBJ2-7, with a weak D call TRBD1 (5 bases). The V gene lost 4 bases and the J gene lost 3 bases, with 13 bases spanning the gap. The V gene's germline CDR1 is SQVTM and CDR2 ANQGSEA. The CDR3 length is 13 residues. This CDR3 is CSVVGVGDYEQYF. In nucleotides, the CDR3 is TGCAGCGTTGTAGGGGTAGGCGACTACGAGCAGTACTTC.

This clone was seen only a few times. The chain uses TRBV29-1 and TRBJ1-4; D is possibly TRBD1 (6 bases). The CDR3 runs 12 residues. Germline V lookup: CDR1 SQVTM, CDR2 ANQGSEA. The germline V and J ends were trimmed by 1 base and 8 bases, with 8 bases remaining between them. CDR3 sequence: CSVEVRGEKLFF. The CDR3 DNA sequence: TGCAGCGTTGAAGTGAGGGGGGAAAAACTGTTTTTT.

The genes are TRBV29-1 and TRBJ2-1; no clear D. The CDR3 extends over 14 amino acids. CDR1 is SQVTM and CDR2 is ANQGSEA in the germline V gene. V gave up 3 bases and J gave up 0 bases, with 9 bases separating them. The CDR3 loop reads CSVDVSNSYNEQFF. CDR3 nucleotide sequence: TGCAGCGTTGATGTCAGCAACTCCTACAATGAGCAGTTCTTC.

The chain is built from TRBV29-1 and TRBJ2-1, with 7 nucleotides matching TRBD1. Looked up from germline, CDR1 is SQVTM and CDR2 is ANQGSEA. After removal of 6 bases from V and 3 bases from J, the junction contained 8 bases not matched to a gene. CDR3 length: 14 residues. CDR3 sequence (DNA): TGCAGCGTGCTCCAGACAGGGTTCTACAATGAGCAGTTCTTC. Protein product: CSVLQTGFYNEQFF.

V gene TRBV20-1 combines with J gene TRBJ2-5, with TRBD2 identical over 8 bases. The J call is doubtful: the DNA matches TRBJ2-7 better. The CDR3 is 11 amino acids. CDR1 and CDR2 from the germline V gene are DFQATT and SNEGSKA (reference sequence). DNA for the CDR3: TGCAGTGGTCTAGCGGGCTACGAGCAGTACTTC. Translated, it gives CSGLAGYEQYF.

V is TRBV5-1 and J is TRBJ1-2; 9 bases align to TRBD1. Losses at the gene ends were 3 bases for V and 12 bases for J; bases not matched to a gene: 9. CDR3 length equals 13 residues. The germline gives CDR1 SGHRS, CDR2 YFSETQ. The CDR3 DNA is TGCGCCAGCAGCTCCGGGACAGGGAGGGGCGACACCTTC. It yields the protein CASSSGTGRGDTF. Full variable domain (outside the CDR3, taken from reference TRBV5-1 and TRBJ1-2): KAGVTQTPRYLIKTRGQQVTLSCSPISGHRSVSWYQQTPGQGLQFLFEYFSETQRNKGNFPGRFSGRQFSNSRSEMNVSTLELGDSALYLCASSSGTGRGDTFGSGTRLTVV.